This T cell receptor beta chain was captured by sequencing in a study of Ad26.COV2.S vaccination and SARS-CoV-2 variants. Study results and limitations: Marked by substantial breadth, spike-specific CD8+ and CD4+ T cell responses were reportedly seen after vaccination. Whether participants received vaccine or placebo, their non-spike TCR breadth was similar.

Assay used: immunoSEQ multiplex PCR; TCRdb lists only in-frame clones, some missing. The top ten clones hold about 10% of a sample with around 240,000 clones, 70% to 90% of them seen once. Indicated treatment: roughly 20 received Ad26.COV2.S at low or high dose, single or two shots; about 5 received placebo; per-sample allocation not given. Material that was analyzed had been drawn on day 63 after the first vaccine or placebo injection. An Ad26 vector that expressed Wuhan-strain SARS-CoV-2 spike constituted the vaccine. Concerning this clone itself: Antigen specificity is unknown.

Per germline, CDR1 MNHEY and CDR2 SVGAGI. V dropped 6 bases and J dropped 5; count of bases not matched to a gene: 10. The CDR3 is 14 residues long. The material was peripheral blood, obtained in a trial of Ad26.COV2.S vaccine versus placebo. This sequence originates from a person between 18 and 60 years old who received the Ad26.COV2.S COVID-19 vaccine or a placebo. The rearrangement uses TRBV6-5 and TRBJ2-7; 7 bases agree with TRBD1. The CDR3 loop reads CASSDTGQNDEQYF. The CDR3 nucleotides are TGTGCCAGCAGCGATACGGGACAGAATGACGAGCAGTACTTC.